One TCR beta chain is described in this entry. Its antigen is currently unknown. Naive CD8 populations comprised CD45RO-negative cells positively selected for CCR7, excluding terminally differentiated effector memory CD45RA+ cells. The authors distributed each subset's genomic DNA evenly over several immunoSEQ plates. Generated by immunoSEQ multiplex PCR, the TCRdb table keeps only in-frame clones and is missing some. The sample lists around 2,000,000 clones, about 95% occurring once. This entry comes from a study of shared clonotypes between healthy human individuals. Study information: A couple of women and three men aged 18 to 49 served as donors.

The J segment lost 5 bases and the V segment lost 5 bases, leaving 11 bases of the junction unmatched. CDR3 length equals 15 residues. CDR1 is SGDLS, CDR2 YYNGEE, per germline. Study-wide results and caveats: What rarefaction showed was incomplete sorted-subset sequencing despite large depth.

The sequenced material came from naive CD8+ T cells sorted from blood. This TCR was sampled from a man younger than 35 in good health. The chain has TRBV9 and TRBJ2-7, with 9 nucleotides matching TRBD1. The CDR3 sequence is CASSDTGTGTHEQYF. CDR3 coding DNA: TGTGCCAGCAGTGATACCGGGACAGGGACCCACGAGCAGTACTTC.